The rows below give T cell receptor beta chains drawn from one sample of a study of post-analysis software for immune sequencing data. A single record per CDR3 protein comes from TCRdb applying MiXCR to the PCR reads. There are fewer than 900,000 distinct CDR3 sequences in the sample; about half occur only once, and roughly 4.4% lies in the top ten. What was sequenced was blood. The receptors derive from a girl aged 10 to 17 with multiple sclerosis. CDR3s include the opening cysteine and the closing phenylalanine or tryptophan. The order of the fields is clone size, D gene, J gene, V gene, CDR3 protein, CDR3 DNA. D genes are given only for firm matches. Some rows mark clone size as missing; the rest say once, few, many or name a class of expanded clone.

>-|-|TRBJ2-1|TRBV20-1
CSARGGTSMGNEQFF
TGCAGTGCTAGAGGAGGCACTAGTATGGGCAATGAGCAGTTCTTC
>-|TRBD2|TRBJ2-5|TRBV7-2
CASSSSGRETQYF
TGTGCCAGCAGCTCGAGCGGGAGGGAGACCCAGTACTTC
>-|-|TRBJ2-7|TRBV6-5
CASSYSIGSTPYEQYF
TGTGCCAGCAGTTACTCGATCGGGAGTACTCCCTACGAGCAGTACTTC
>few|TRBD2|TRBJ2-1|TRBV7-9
CASTHKPGLASHNEQFF
TGTGCCAGCACGCACAAACCGGGACTAGCGTCCCACAATGAGCAGTTCTTC
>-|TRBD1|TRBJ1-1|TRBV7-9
CASSRGQGGTEAFF
TGTGCCAGCAGCCGTGGACAGGGGGGCACTGAAGCTTTCTTT
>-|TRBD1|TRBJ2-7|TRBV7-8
CASSSRDRLYNEQYF
TGTGCCAGCAGCAGTCGGGACAGGCTGTACAATGAGCAGTACTTC
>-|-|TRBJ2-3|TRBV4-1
CASSPEAPTQYF
TGCGCCAGCAGCCCGGAAGCCCCTACGCAGTATTTT
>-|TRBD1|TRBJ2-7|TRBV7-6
CASSTGDRRYNEQYF
TGTGCCAGCAGCACCGGGGACAGGAGATACAATGAGCAGTACTTC
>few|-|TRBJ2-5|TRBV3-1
CASSQEDGRETQYF
TGTGCCAGCAGCCAAGAAGACGGCCGAGAGACCCAGTACTTC
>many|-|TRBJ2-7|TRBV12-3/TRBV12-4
CASSLQAAYEQYF
TGTGCCAGCAGTTTACAGGCTGCCTACGAGCAGTACTTC
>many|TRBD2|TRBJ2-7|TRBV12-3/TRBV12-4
CASRTSGTYEQYF
TGTGCCAGCAGGACTAGCGGTACCTACGAGCAGTACTTC
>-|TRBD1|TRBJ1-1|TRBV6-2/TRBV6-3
CATTLDRVAEAFF
TGTGCCACCACACTCGACAGGGTGGCTGAAGCTTTCTTT
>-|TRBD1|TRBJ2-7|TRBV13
CASSGRTGFTYEQYF
TGTGCCAGCAGCGGACGGACAGGCTTTACCTACGAGCAGTACTTC
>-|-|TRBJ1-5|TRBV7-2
CASSDRIVNQPQHF
TGTGCCAGCAGCGACAGGATTGTCAATCAGCCCCAGCATTTT
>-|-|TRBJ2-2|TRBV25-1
CASSEYANTGELFF
TGTGCCAGCAGTGAATATGCGAACACCGGGGAGCTGTTTTTT
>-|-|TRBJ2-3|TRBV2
CASSSDRTKKYSTDTQYF
TGTGCCAGCAGCTCAGACCGAACCAAAAAGTATAGCACAGATACGCAGTATTTT
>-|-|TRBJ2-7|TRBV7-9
CASSLEGPGQQYF
TGTGCCAGCAGCTTAGAGGGACCAGGGCAGCAGTACTTC
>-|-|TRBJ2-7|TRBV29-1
CSVVWASESSYEQYF
TGCAGCGTTGTGTGGGCTAGCGAGAGCTCCTACGAGCAGTACTTC
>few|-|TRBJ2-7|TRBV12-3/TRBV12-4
CASSLWGTSYEQYF
TGTGCCAGCAGTTTATGGGGAACCAGCTACGAGCAGTACTTC
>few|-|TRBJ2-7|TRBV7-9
CASSPIAAPRGEQYF
TGTGCCAGCAGCCCTATAGCGGCCCCGAGAGGCGAGCAGTACTTC
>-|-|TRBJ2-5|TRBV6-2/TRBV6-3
CATRTGNFGTQYF
TGTGCCACGAGAACAGGGAACTTCGGGACCCAGTACTTC
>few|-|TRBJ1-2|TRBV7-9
CASSPTGSGGYTF
TGTGCCAGCAGCCCGACAGGTTCGGGCGGCTACACCTTC
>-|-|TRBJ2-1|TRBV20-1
CSARDSGFYNEQFF
TGCAGTGCTAGAGATAGCGGCTTCTACAATGAGCAGTTCTTC
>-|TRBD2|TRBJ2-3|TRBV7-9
CASSVPLPTSGSTDTQYF
TGTGCCAGCAGCGTACCTCTTCCCACTAGCGGGAGCACAGATACGCAGTATTTT
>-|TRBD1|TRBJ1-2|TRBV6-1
CASSTDRVGYGYTF
TGTGCCAGCAGTACCGACAGGGTGGGGTATGGCTACACCTTC
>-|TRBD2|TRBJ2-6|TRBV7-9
CASSTPAGEAGANVLTF
TGTGCCAGCAGCACTCCGGCGGGAGAGGCCGGGGCCAACGTCCTGACTTTC
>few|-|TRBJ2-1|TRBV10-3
CAISVGDWQFF
TGTGCCATCAGTGTAGGAGATTGGCAGTTCTTC
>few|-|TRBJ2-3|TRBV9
CASSVATTSTHTDTQYF
TGTGCCAGCAGCGTAGCTACGACTTCCACACACACAGATACGCAGTATTTT
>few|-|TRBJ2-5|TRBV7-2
CASSLGLTVQYF
TGTGCCAGCAGCTTAGGTTTGACAGTACAGTACTTC
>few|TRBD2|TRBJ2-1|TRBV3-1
CASSPTSGRNNEQFF
TGTGCCAGCAGCCCCACTAGCGGGAGAAACAATGAGCAGTTCTTC
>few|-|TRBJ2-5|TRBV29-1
CSVFGQGISGSQETQYF
TGCAGCGTTTTTGGACAGGGGATAAGCGGGAGTCAAGAGACCCAGTACTTC
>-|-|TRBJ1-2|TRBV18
CASSPSESYGYTF
TGTGCCAGCTCACCGTCAGAGAGTTATGGCTACACCTTC
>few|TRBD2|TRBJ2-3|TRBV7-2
CASSRNLAGGLTDTQYF
TGTGCCAGCAGCAGAAACCTAGCGGGAGGGCTCACAGATACGCAGTATTTT
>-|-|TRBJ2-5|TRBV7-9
CASSLGRTVGQETQYF
TGTGCCAGCAGCTTAGGACGGACCGTGGGTCAAGAGACCCAGTACTTC
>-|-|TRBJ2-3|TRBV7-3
CASSLSPTGTDTQYF
TGTGCCAGCAGCTTAAGTCCGACTGGCACAGATACGCAGTATTTT